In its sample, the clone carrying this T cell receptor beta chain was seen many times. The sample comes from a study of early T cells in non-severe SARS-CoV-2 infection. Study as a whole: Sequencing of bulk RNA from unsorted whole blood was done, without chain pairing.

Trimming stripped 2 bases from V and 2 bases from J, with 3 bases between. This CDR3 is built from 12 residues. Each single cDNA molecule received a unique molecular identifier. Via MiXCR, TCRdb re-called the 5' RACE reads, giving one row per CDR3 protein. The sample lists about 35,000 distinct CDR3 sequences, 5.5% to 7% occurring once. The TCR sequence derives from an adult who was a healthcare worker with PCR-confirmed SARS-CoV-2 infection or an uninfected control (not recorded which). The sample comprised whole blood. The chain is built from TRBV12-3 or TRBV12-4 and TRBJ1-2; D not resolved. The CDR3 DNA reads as TGTGCCAGCAGTTTAAAGAACTATGGCTACACCTTC. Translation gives CASSLKNYGYTF.